The T cell receptor (beta chain) described here comes from a study of shared clonotypes between healthy human individuals. Study-level findings and limits: As a rule, naive subsets had a larger estimated richness than memory subsets. Between four donors, naive CD4 clonotypes were shared at a level of around 5.2%. The study drew on few donors, limiting represented genetic and exposure-history diversity.

About this clone itself: Its antigen is as yet unknown.

Here immunoSEQ multiplex PCR was the method, and the copy in TCRdb shows in-frame clones only, minus some. The sample yields over 2 million clones, roughly 94% seen once. Division of CD4+ cells produced a CD45RA+ naive subset and a CD45RA-negative memory subset. The CDR3 contains 13 residues. Germline lookup yields CDR1 GTSNPN and CDR2 SVGIG (reference sequence). Trimming removed 3 bases at V and 0 bases at J, with 8 bases between. This TCR was recovered from a man aged 18 to 35 in good health. Sequenced material: naive CD4+ T cells sorted from blood. Subset given: CD45RA+ positively selected. The genes are TRBV30 and TRBJ2-5; tentatively, D is TRBD1 or TRBD2 (5 bases each). CDR3 sequence: CAWSRGHQETQYF. Written as DNA, the CDR3 is TGTGCCTGGAGCCGGGGCCACCAAGAGACCCAGTACTTC. Combining the CDR3 with reference TRBV30 and TRBJ2-5 gives the whole variable domain SQTIHQWPATLVQPVGSPLSLECTVEGTSNPNLYWYRQAAGRGLQLLFYSVGIGQISSEVPQNLSASRPQDRQFILSSKKLLLSDSGFYLCAWSRGHQETQYFGPGTRLLVL.